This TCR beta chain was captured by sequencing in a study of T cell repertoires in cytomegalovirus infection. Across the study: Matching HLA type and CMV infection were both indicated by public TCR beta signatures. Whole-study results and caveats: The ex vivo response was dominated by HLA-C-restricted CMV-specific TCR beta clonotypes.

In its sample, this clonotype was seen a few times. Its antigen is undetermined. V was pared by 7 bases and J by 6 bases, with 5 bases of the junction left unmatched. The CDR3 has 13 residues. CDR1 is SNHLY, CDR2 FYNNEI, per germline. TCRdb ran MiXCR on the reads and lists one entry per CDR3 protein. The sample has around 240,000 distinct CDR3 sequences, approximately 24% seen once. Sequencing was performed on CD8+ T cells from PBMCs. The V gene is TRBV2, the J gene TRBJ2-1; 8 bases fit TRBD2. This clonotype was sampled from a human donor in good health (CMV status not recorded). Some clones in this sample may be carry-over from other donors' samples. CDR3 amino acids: CASKRGGRNEQFF. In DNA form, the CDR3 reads TGTGCCAGCAAACGGGGGGGCCGCAATGAGCAGTTCTTC.